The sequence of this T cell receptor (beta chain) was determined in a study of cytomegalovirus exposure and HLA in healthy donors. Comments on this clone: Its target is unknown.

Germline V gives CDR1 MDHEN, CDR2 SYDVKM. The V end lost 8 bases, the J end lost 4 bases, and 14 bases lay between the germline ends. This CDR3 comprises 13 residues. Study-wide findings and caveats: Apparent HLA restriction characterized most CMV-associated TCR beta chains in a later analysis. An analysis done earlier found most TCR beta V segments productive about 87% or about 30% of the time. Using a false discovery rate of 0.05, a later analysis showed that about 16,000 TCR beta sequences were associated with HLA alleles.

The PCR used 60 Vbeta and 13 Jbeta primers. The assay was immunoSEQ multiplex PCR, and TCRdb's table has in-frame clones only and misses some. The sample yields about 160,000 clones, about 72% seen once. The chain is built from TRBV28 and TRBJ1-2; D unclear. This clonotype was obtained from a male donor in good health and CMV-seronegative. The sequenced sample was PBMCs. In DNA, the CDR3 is TGTGCCAGCGCGATACAGACTAGCTATGGCTACACCTTC. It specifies CASAIQTSYGYTF.